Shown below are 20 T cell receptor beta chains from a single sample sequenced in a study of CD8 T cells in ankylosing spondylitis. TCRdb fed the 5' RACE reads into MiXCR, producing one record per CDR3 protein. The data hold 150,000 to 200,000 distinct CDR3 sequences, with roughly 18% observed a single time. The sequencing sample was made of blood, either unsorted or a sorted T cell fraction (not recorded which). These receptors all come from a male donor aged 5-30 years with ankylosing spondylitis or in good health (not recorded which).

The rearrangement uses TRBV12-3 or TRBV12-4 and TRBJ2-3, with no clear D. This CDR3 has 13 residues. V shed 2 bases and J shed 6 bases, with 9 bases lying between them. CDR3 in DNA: TGTGCCAGCAGTTTACTCCTGTGGGATACGCAGTATTTT. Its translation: CASSLLLWDTQYF.

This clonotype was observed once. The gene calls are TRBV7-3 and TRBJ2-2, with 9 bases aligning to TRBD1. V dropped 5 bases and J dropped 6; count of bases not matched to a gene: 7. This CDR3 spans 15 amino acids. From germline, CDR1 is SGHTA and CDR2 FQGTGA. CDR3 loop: CASSPGTGNSGELFF. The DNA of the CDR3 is TGTGCCAGCAGCCCCGGGACAGGGAATTCCGGGGAGCTGTTTTTT.

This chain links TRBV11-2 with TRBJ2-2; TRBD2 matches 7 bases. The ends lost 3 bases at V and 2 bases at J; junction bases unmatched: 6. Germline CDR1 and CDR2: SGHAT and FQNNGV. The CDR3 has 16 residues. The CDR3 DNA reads TGTGCCAGCAGCTTGATGGGAGGGCCCAACACCGGGGAGCTGTTTTTT. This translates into CASSLMGGPNTGELFF.

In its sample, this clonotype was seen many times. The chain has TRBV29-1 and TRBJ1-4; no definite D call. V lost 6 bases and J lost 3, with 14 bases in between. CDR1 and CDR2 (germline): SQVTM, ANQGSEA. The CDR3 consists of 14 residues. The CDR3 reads CSVTGSKANEKLFF. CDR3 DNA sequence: TGCAGCGTGACCGGAAGTAAGGCTAATGAAAAACTGTTTTTT.

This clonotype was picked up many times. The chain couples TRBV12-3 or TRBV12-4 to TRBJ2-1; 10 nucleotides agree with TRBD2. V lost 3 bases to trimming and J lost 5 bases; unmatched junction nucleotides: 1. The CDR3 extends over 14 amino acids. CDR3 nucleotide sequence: TGTGCCAGCAGTTTCCTAGCGGGAGACAATGAGCAGTTCTTC. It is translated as CASSFLAGDNEQFF.

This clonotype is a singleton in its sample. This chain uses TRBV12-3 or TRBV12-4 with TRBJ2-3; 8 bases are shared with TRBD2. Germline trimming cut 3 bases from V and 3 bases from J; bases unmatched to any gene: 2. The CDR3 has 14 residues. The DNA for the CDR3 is TGTGCCAGCAGTTTTACGGGGGGGACAGATACGCAGTATTTT. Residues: CASSFTGGTDTQYF.

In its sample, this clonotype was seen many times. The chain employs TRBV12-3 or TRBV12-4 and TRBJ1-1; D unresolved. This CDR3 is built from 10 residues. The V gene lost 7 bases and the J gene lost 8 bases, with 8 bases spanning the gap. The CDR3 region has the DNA TGTGCCAGCAAACTGACAGAAGCTTTCTTT. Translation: CASKLTEAFF.

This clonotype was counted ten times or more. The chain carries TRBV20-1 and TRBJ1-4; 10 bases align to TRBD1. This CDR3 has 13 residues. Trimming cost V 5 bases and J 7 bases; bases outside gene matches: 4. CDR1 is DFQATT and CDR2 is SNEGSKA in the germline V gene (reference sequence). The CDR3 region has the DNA TGCAGTGCTCCGGGACAGGGGAGTGAAAAACTGTTTTTT. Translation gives CSAPGQGSEKLFF.

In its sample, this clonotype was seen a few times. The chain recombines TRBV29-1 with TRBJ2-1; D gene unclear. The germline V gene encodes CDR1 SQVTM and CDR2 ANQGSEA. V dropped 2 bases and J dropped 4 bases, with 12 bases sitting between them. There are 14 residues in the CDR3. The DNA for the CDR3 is TGCAGCGTTGAATCTCAGCGCGTTTACAATGAGCAGTTCTTC. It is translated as CSVESQRVYNEQFF.

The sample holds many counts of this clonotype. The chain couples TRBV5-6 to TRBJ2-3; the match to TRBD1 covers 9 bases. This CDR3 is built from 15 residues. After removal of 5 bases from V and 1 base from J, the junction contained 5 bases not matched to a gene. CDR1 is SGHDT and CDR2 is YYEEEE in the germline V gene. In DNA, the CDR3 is TGTGCCAGCAGTTTCCGGGACAGGGGCACAGATACGCAGTATTTT. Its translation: CASSFRDRGTDTQYF.

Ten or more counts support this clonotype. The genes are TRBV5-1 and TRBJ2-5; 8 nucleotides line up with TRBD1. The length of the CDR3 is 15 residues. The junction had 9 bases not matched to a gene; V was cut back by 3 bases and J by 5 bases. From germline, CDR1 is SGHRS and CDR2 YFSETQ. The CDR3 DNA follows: TGCGCCAGCAGCTCGACCCAGGGGGCGGTGGAGACCCAGTACTTC. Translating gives CASSSTQGAVETQYF.

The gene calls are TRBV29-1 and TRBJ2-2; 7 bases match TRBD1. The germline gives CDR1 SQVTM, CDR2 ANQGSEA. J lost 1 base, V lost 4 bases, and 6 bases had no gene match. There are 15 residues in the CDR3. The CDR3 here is CSVVKGAVNTGELFF. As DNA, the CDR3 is TGCAGCGTTGTAAAGGGGGCTGTGAACACCGGGGAGCTGTTTTTT.

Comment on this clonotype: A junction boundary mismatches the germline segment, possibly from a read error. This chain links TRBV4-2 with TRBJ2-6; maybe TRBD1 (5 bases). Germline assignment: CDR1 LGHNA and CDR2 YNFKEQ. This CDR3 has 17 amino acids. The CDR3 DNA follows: TGTGCCAGCAGCCAAGACCCAGACAGTTCTGAGGCCAACGTCCTGACTTTC. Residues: CASSQDPDSSEANVLTF.

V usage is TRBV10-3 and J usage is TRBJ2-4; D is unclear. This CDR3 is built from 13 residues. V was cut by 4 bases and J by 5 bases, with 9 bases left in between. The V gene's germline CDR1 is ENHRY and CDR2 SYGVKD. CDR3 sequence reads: CAISVTAENIQYF. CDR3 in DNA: TGTGCCATCAGTGTAACCGCGGAAAACATTCAGTACTTC.

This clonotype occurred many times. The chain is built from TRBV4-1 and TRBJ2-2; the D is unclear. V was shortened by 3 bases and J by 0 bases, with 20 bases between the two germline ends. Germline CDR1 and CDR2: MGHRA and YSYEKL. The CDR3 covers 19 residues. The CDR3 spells CASSHFDGTAYANTGELFF. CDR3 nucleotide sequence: TGCGCCAGCAGCCATTTTGATGGAACAGCTTACGCGAACACCGGGGAGCTGTTTTTT.

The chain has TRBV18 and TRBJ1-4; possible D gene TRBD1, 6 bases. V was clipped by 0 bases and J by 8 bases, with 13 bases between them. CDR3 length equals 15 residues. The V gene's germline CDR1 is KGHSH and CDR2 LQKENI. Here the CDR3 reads CASSPPGRGYEKLFF. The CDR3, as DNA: TGTGCCAGCTCACCACCCGGCAGGGGTTACGAAAAACTGTTTTTT.

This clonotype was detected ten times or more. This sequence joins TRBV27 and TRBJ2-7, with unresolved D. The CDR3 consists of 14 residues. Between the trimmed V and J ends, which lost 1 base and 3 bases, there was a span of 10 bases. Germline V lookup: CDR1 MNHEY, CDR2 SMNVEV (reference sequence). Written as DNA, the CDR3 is TGTGCCAGCAGTTTATATCACAGCGACTACGAGCAGTACTTC. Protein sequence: CASSLYHSDYEQYF.

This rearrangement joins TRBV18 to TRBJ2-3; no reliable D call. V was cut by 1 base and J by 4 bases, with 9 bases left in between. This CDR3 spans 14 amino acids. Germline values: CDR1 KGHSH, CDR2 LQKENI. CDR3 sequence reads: CASSPLGSADTQYF. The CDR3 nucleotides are TGTGCCAGCTCACCACTCGGTTCCGCAGATACGCAGTATTTT.

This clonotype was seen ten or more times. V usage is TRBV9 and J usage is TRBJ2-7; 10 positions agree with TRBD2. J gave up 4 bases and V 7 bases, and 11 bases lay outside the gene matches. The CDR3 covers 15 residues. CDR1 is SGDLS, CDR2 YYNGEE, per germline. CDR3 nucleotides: TGTGCCAGCTCGGCTAGCGGGAGCAGGCAGTACGAGCAGTACTTC. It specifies CASSASGSRQYEQYF. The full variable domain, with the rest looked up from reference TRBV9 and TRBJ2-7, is DSGVTQTPKHLITATGQRVTLRCSPRSGDLSVYWYQQSLDQGLQFLIQYYNGEERAKGNILERFSAQQFPDLHSELNLSSLELGDSALYFCASSASGSRQYEQYFGPGTRLTVT.

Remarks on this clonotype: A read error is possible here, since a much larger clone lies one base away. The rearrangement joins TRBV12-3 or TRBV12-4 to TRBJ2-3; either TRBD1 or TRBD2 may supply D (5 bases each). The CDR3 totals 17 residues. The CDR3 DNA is TGTCCCAGCAGCCGAGCCGTGCTTTCGGTGGGGGTAGATACGCAGTATTTT. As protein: CPSSRAVLSVGVDTQYF.